Below are 29 T cell receptor beta chains sequenced from a single sample in a study of blood T cell repertoires in COVID-19. Using immunoSEQ multiplex PCR, the repertoire was profiled, and TCRdb retains in-frame clones only, with some absent. Here the sample spans approximately 50,000 clones, 90% being singletons. The sample comprised peripheral blood. The receptors were gathered from a human donor in a cohort sampled during active COVID-19.

This chain uses TRBV6-1 with TRBJ2-5; TRBD2 aligns across 13 bases. Germline CDR1 and CDR2: MNHNS and SASEGT. The CDR3 consists of 15 residues. The junction had 3 bases not matched to a gene; V was cut back by 3 bases and J by 5 bases. CDR3 protein: CASSEELAGGETQYF. The CDR3 coding sequence is TGTGCCAGCAGTGAGGAACTAGCGGGAGGGGAGACCCAGTACTTC.

The rearrangement uses TRBV30 and TRBJ1-6, with 9 bases that match TRBD1. The V gene's germline CDR1 is GTSNPN and CDR2 SVGIG (reference sequence). V shed 4 bases, J shed 7 bases, and the junction held 2 bases outside the gene matches. CDR3 length: 13 amino acids. CDR3 DNA sequence: TGTGCCTGGACCGGACAGGGGAATTCACCCCTCCACTTT. Translation: CAWTGQGNSPLHF. Variable domain in full (rest from reference TRBV30 and TRBJ1-6): SQTIHQWPATLVQPVGSPLSLECTVEGTSNPNLYWYRQAAGRGLQLLFYSVGIGQISSEVPQNLSASRPQDRQFILSSKKLLLSDSGFYLCAWTGQGNSPLHFGNGTRLTVT.

CDR3 loop: CASSIGRGLKSSSYEQYF. The CDR3 DNA reads as TGTGCCAGTAGTATAGGGCGCGGGTTGAAATCAAGCTCCTACGAGCAGTACTTC. The V gene is TRBV19, the J gene TRBJ2-7, with D possibly TRBD2 on 5 matching bases. Germline-derived CDR1 and CDR2 are LNHDA and SQIVND (reference sequence). The CDR3 length is 18 residues. V was cut by 1 base and J by 0 bases, with 19 bases left in between.

This chain connects TRBV6-5 to TRBJ1-5; D is unclear. This CDR3 spans 14 amino acids. Germline V gene lookup returns CDR1 MNHEY and CDR2 SVGAGI. The V end lost 5 bases, the J end lost 0 bases, and 8 bases lay between the germline ends. The CDR3 protein is CASSPDYSNQPQHF. CDR3 nucleotide sequence: TGTGCCAGCAGTCCAGACTATAGCAATCAGCCCCAGCATTTT.

The chain recombines TRBV7-8 with TRBJ1-1; 7 bases are shared with TRBD1. V lost 5 bases and J lost 4; bases outside the gene matches: 4. Per the germline V gene, CDR1 is SGHVS and CDR2 is FQNEAQ. CDR3 length: 13 residues. The CDR3 here is CASSARQGTEAFF. The CDR3 DNA reads as TGTGCCAGCAGCGCCCGACAGGGCACTGAAGCTTTCTTT.

Only one count was recorded for this clone. CDR3 residues: CASSRQGDSPLHF. The DNA of the CDR3 is TGTGCCAGCAGTCGACAGGGGGATTCACCCCTCCACTTT. The chain joins TRBV6-5 to TRBJ1-6; TRBD1 matches at 9 bases. This CDR3 contains 13 residues. V was pared by 5 bases and J by 8 bases, with 1 base of the junction left unmatched. Germline loops: CDR1 MNHEY, CDR2 SVGAGI.

This chain uses TRBV2 with TRBJ2-1; tentatively, D is TRBD1 (6 bases). Trimming removed 8 bases from V and 3 bases from J, with 11 bases in between. This CDR3 is built from 13 residues. The V gene's germline CDR1 is SNHLY and CDR2 FYNNEI. The CDR3 nucleotides are TGTGCCAGCTTGCCAGGGGTCTACAATGAGCAGTTCTTC. Its translation is CASLPGVYNEQFF. Based on the CDR3 plus reference TRBV2 and TRBJ2-1, the full variable domain is EPEVTQTPSHQVTQMGQEVILRCVPISNHLYFYWYRQILGQKVEFLVSFYNNEISEKSEIFDDQFSVERPDGSNFTLKIRSTKLEDSAMYFCASLPGVYNEQFFGPGTRLTVL.

The J gene is TRBJ2-3, the V gene TRBV7-9; 11 nucleotides line up with TRBD2. The V gene's germline CDR1 is SEHNR and CDR2 FQNEAQ (reference sequence). The CDR3 totals 16 residues. Trimming cost V 5 bases and J 2 bases; bases outside gene matches: 6. The CDR3 sequence is CASSGSGRASTDTQYF. DNA of the CDR3: TGTGCCAGCAGCGGTAGCGGGAGGGCCTCCACAGATACGCAGTATTTT.

The CDR3 sequence is CASSLLIRKTNEKLFF. The CDR3, as DNA: TGTGCCAGCAGCTTGTTAATCAGGAAAACTAATGAAAAACTGTTTTTT. The chain has TRBV7-6 and TRBJ1-4, with no clear D. Deletions cut 3 bases from V and 1 base from J, with 12 bases between. In germline, CDR1 is SGHVS, CDR2 FNYEAQ. The CDR3 has 16 amino acids.

The rearrangement joins TRBV2 to TRBJ2-3, with 12 bases identical to TRBD2. J gave up 5 bases and V 5 bases, and 5 bases lay outside the gene matches. From germline, CDR1 is SNHLY and CDR2 FYNNEI. The CDR3 is made up of 15 amino acids. The CDR3 nucleotides are TGTGCCAGCAGTCGACTAGCGGGAGTTCAAGATACGCAGTATTTT. The encoded protein is CASSRLAGVQDTQYF.

The CDR3 DNA follows: TGTGCCAGCAGTACGGACAGGGGGCCAATCGGGGAGCTGTTTTTT. Translation gives CASSTDRGPIGELFF. The chain links TRBV6-5 to TRBJ2-2, with 11 bases aligning to TRBD1. Germline V gene sequence: CDR1 MNHEY, CDR2 SVGAGI. The CDR3 is 15 residues long. The V gene end was trimmed by 5 bases and the J gene end by 7 bases; junction bases not matched to a gene: 6.

The rearrangement uses TRBV6-2 or TRBV6-3 and TRBJ1-1, with D hard to call. The V end was cut by 5 bases, the J end by 1 base, with 8 bases between. Germline CDR1 and CDR2: MNHEY and SVGEGT. CDR3 length equals 13 residues. The DNA of the CDR3 is TGTGCCAGCAGTAGGAGCTGGAACACTGAAGCTTTCTTT. It is translated as CASSRSWNTEAFF.

This chain uses TRBV10-1 with TRBJ2-1; weak D call: TRBD2 (7 bases). Trimming took 6 bases from V and 5 from J, leaving 17 bases between them. Germline V gene data show CDR1 as WNHNN and CDR2 as SYGVQD (reference sequence). The CDR3 spans 15 residues. CDR3 bases: TGCGCCAGCAGCCGAGTCGGCGGGGGCGACAATGAGCAGTTCTTC. This encodes CASSRVGGGDNEQFF.

The rearrangement links TRBV3-1 (or the pseudogene TRBV3-2) to TRBJ1-2, with 8 bases matching TRBD1. The CDR3 length is 15 residues. The germline V gene encodes CDR1 LGHDT and CDR2 YNNKEL (reference sequence). With V trimmed by 2 bases and J by 8 bases, 10 bases remained unmatched. The CDR3 is CASSQPGQGIIGYTF. In nucleotides, the CDR3 is TGTGCCAGCAGCCAACCTGGACAGGGAATCATCGGCTACACCTTC.

The chain uses TRBV7-3 and TRBJ1-1, with a tentative D call TRBD1 (6 bases). The CDR3 extends over 14 amino acids. Germline CDR1 SGHTA, CDR2 FQGTGA. V was shortened by 2 bases and J by 7 bases, with 14 bases between the two germline ends. CDR3 sequence (DNA): TGTGCCAGCAGCTTAGGTGGGGACACCCTTGAAGCTTTCTTT. It is translated as CASSLGGDTLEAFF.

V gene TRBV23-1 combines with J gene TRBJ2-7; 7 bases agree with TRBD1. TRBV23-1 is flagged as an ORF with uncertain function. This CDR3 has 16 amino acids. V was pared by 2 bases and J by 6 bases, with 13 bases of the junction left unmatched. CDR3 residues: CASSQAPGQSVPEQYV. Written as DNA, the CDR3 is TGCGCCAGCAGTCAAGCTCCGGGACAGTCAGTCCCCGAGCAGTACGTC.

The chain joins TRBV6-5 to TRBJ1-3; D is uncertain. The CDR3 runs to 16 residues. The V end lost 2 bases, the J end lost 0 bases, and 11 bases lay between the germline ends. Germline-derived CDR1 and CDR2 are MNHEY and SVGAGI. The CDR3 loop is CASSYGRPVSGNTIYF. Written as DNA, the CDR3 is TGTGCCAGCAGTTACGGCAGGCCGGTCTCTGGAAACACCATATATTTT.

V gene TRBV3-1 (or the pseudogene TRBV3-2) combines with J gene TRBJ2-1; no clear D gene. This CDR3 contains 15 residues. The germline CDR1 and CDR2 sequences are LGHDT and YNNKEL (reference sequence). V was pared by 1 base and J by 5 bases, with 12 bases between. Written as DNA, the CDR3 is TGTGCCAGCAGCCAAGGTCCAGATCCGCACAATGAGCAGTTCTTC. Its protein is CASSQGPDPHNEQFF.

This chain uses TRBV3-1 (or the pseudogene TRBV3-2) with TRBJ1-2, with 9 positions matching TRBD1. V shed 6 bases and J 4 bases; nucleotides not matched to a gene: 9. CDR1 is LGHDT, CDR2 YNNKEL, per germline (reference sequence). The CDR3 spans 15 residues. The CDR3 DNA follows: TGTGCCAGCAGAGGACAGGGGAGTGTCGGCTATGGCTACACCTTC. Translated: CASRGQGSVGYGYTF.

V is TRBV28 and J is TRBJ2-7, with 7 bases that match TRBD2. The trim removed 3 bases at V and 3 bases at J, leaving 11 bases unmatched. Germline-derived CDR1 and CDR2 are MDHEN and SYDVKM. This CDR3 contains 16 residues. The CDR3 DNA follows: TGTGCCAGCAGTTTTGTTTATGGGGGGGATTTCTACGAGCAGTACTTC. The encoded protein is CASSFVYGGDFYEQYF.

This chain uses TRBV5-5 with TRBJ2-2; TRBD2 matches at 7 bases. Germline-derived CDR1 and CDR2 are SGHKS and YYEKEE (reference sequence). V lost 5 bases and J lost 2; bases outside the gene matches: 15. This CDR3 region has 18 residues. CDR3 coding DNA: TGTGCCAGCAGTCTTGTCGCCTTAGGAGCGGGAAACACCGGGGAGCTGTTTTTT. Residues: CASSLVALGAGNTGELFF.

The chain couples TRBV9 to TRBJ2-5; a weak D match, TRBD2 (6 bases). Trimming pared 6 bases from V and 7 bases from J, leaving 16 bases between. Germline CDR1 is SGDLS and CDR2 is YYNGEE. The CDR3 has 13 residues. DNA of the CDR3: TGTGCCAGCACTAAGGGGACTGGCAGGACCCAGTACTTC. It encodes CASTKGTGRTQYF. Full variable domain (missing parts from reference TRBV9 and TRBJ2-5): DSGVTQTPKHLITATGQRVTLRCSPRSGDLSVYWYQQSLDQGLQFLIQYYNGEERAKGNILERFSAQQFPDLHSELNLSSLELGDSALYFCASTKGTGRTQYFGPGTRLLVL.

The chain couples TRBV7-6 to TRBJ2-3, with 8 nucleotides matching TRBD2. This CDR3 contains 16 residues. The V gene end was trimmed by 1 base and the J gene end by 5 bases; junction bases not matched to a gene: 8. Germline V gene sequence: CDR1 SGHVS, CDR2 FNYEAQ. CDR3 nucleotides: TGTGCCAGCAGCTTAGGGGAGAGCGGGAGAGGAGATACGCAGTATTTT. It encodes CASSLGESGRGDTQYF.

V and J are TRBV11-2 and TRBJ1-1; D is unclear. The CDR3 runs to 14 residues. V lost 0 bases to trimming and J lost 4 bases, with 9 bases between them. CDR1 is SGHAT, CDR2 FQNNGV, per germline. CDR3 coding DNA: TGTGCCAGCAGCTTAGATTATCGCAGCACTGAAGCTTTCTTT. Protein sequence: CASSLDYRSTEAFF.

V usage is TRBV9 and J usage is TRBJ2-5; 9 bases match TRBD1. V dropped 0 bases and J dropped 2; count of bases not matched to a gene: 2. The germline V gene encodes CDR1 SGDLS and CDR2 YYNGEE. The CDR3 runs 15 residues. The CDR3 bases are TGTGCCAGCAGCGTAGGGGACAGGGATCAAGAGACCCAGTACTTC. Protein product: CASSVGDRDQETQYF.

The V call is TRBV2, the J call TRBJ1-4; tentative D call: TRBD1 (5 bases). The CDR3 is 17 amino acids. Germline CDR1 reads SNHLY; CDR2 reads FYNNEI. V was trimmed by 4 bases and J by 2 bases, leaving 17 bases between them. The CDR3 is CASSGLGGLKTNEKLFF. The CDR3 DNA is TGTGCCAGCAGTGGCCTGGGGGGGTTGAAGACTAATGAAAAACTGTTTTTT.

The chain recombines TRBV7-3 with TRBJ1-5; the D is unclear. With 2 bases removed from V and 3 bases from J, the gap between germline ends came to 5 bases. CDR1 and CDR2 from the germline V gene are SGHTA and FQGTGA. There are 13 residues in the CDR3. In DNA, the CDR3 is TGTGCCAGCAGCTTAGGCCCCAATCAGCCCCAGCATTTT. Translation: CASSLGPNQPQHF.

The chain links TRBV4-1 to TRBJ1-2; tentative D call: TRBD1 (5 bases). Germline V gene sequence: CDR1 MGHRA, CDR2 YSYEKL. V shed 3 bases and J shed 4 bases, with 18 bases lying between them. The CDR3 runs 16 residues. The CDR3 DNA is TGCGCCAGCAGCCACGCCCTAAGGGGTTTCGGCTATGGCTACACCTTC. It specifies CASSHALRGFGYGYTF.

This chain joins TRBV6-6 and TRBJ1-2; D is uncertain. The CDR3 is 11 amino acids. With 8 bases removed from V and 2 bases from J, the gap between germline ends came to 6 bases. Germline assignment: CDR1 MNHNY and CDR2 SVGAGI (reference sequence). The CDR3 spells CASEGNYGYTF. The CDR3 DNA sequence: TGTGCCAGCGAGGGAAACTATGGCTACACCTTC.